This T cell receptor (beta chain) was profiled in a study of cytomegalovirus exposure and HLA in healthy donors (dated by TCRdb to between 2016 and 2019). Background on the whole study: An earlier analysis of fewer than 750 of the donors reported about 280 Gb of sequence data and about 120 million unique TCR beta sequences obtained from around 170 million T cells. An early release that covered fewer than 750 HLA-typed donors contained about 300 gigabases of sequencing data and 75 million to 100 million unique TCR sequences. Among the approximately 400 genotyped donors, under 90% belonged to the genetic ancestry cluster associated with self-reported Caucasian donors. Every discovery cohort repertoire had been produced on one sequencing platform. The study aimed to test whether signatures of past pathogen exposure could be identified by cataloging public T cell receptors. In addition to the first cohort of approximately 650 subjects, a separate validation cohort of 130 or so different subjects was used. A later analysis re-analyzed previously published TCR beta repertoires from about 730 donors and added high-resolution HLA genotyping to study TCR occurrence patterns. On average, about 240,000 unique TCR beta nucleotide sequences were sequenced per donor among 300 to 500 genotyped donors of the cohort, with 15% to 20% of those sequences being non-productive. The study combined high-throughput TCR immunosequencing, statistical association of individual TCRs with disease status, and machine learning to predict cytomegalovirus infection status. The study profiled the T cell repertoires of about 720 subjects by immunosequencing and related them to cytomegalovirus serostatus. HLA typing included class I and class II loci at four-digit resolution. The later analysis used no new phenotypic data to find candidate immune exposures, relying instead on TCR beta sequences and their occurrence across donors. Because of strong linkage in the cohort, roughly five DR-DQ haplotypes were treated as single units for association and clustering. Genome-wide SNP genotypes for about 55% of the roughly 670 donors were used in a later genetic analysis, which treated that subset as a discovery cohort. To decide whether each TCR beta V gene segment behaved as functional or pseudogenic, an earlier analysis of 587 of the donors relied on high-throughput TCR beta sequencing. Alongside the repertoire data, information on donor age, sex, ethnicity and CMV serostatus was compiled. The number of typed donors differed by locus: roughly 629-640 for A, B, C, DRB1 and DQB1; approximately 520 for DQA1; over 600 for DPA1; and roughly 470 for DPB1.

What the authors observed across the whole study: Only TCR beta chains were sequenced in this cohort, and the absence of alpha or paired-chain data limited detectable features. In a later analysis, HLA-associated TCR beta chains showed more clonal expansion and lower generation probabilities than non-associated chains that were equally common. The study listed 150 to 200 TCR beta chains as associated with cytomegalovirus. It was suggested by the authors that the approach could potentially be generalized to other disease states and immunological phenotypes. Because HLA typing was missing for some donors at each locus, association tests included only the typed subset. Most TCR sequences were observed very rarely across donors, whereas some public TCRs were present in many individuals. An earlier analysis of approximately 570 of the donors showed that most TCR beta V segments appeared in productive rearrangements either about 90% or about 30% of the time, which broadly matched IMGT annotations. In a later genetic analysis, fewer N-insertions in productive TCRs were reported among donors in an Asian-associated ancestry cluster than the roughly 700-donor mean. A few of the identified cytomegalovirus-associated TCR beta chains were confirmed in vitro to be specific for cytomegalovirus antigens. Strong co-occurrence of HLA alleles, especially DR and DQ, made assigning TCR associations to individual alleles difficult. A group of highly shared sequence variants was considered likely to be a technical artifact of the sequencing pipeline. An association between a missense DCLRE1C variant and V-gene and J-gene trimming of TCR beta chains was found in a later genetic analysis and replicated in an independent cohort. In a later analysis, the rate of TCR association differed among HLA loci, with DRB1 alleles having the most associated TCRs and HLA-C alleles having the fewest. Some IMGT-functional V segments, including TRBV6-2 and TRBV6-3, could not be distinguished by the 87-base-pair reads and were therefore excluded. Cytomegalovirus status was reported to be diagnosed by the classifier with high specificity and sensitivity in both the original and validation cohorts. In a later analysis, 16,951 TCR beta sequences were associated with specific HLA alleles at a false discovery rate of 0.05. In a later analysis, most CMV-associated TCR beta chains were found to appear HLA-restricted, with HLA associations seemingly driven largely by CMV exposure. According to a later analysis, parvovirus B19, influenza, CMV and Epstein-Barr virus appeared linked to several top co-occurrence clusters. Roughly uniform sequencing depth across donors was assumed in presence/absence analyses, although this assumption may not hold. The only immune exposure information available for the cohort was CMV serostatus. A further reported finding was that TCR beta sequences accurately predicted the HLA-A and HLA-B alleles for most subjects in the first cohort. Correlated functional status among segregating V segments might be attributable to linkage disequilibrium, but an unknown experimental factor could not be ruled out. Approximately 16 rarely observed V segments, including chromosome 9 orphons, were excluded from the earlier analysis of about 500 of the donors because counts were too low.

Note on this clone: Which antigen it targets is not known.

Library preparation used the immunoSEQ multiplex PCR assay. For the multiplex PCR, a mixture combining 60 forward primers for TCR Vbeta segments and 13 reverse primers for TCR Jbeta segments was used. The CDR3 region of rearranged TCR beta genes was amplified from genomic DNA by a multiplex PCR assay. On the Illumina HiSeq System, the amplified TCR beta libraries were sequenced as 87-base-pair reads. The paper's processing steps were these. A later analysis tallied tens of millions of unique TCR beta chains across the 640 or so repertoires, and some 10 million of those chains were shared by two or more donors. To remove PCR and sequencing errors, raw reads were error-corrected and collapsed into unique sequences using a nearest-neighbor algorithm that merged closely related sequences. V, D and J gene segments were assigned by aligning CDR3 sequences to IMGT reference sequences. For a sequence to be retained, a match of at least six nucleotides was required to both a V gene segment and a J gene segment. A rearrangement was called productive if the CDR3 had no stop codons and remained in frame with V and J, and every other rearrangement was called non-productive. CDR3 was defined according to IMGT convention as the region running from the second conserved V-encoded cysteine to the conserved J-encoded phenylalanine. The earlier analysis of about 560 of the donors excluded any sequence lacking an unambiguous match to a single V gene segment. An earlier analysis of roughly 590 of the donors called V segments functional above 56.7% productive rearrangements and segregating when the between-donor standard deviation exceeded 5%. To diagnose cytomegalovirus status from the catalog of TCR beta chain sequences, a statistical classification framework was built. In a later analysis, V and J genes were assigned by comparing TCR nucleotide sequences against IMGT/GENE-DB human TR gene sequences. In a later analysis, CDR3 sequences and most-parsimonious VDJ recombination scenarios were assigned using the TCRdist pipeline. In a later analysis, each TCR beta chain was defined by its CDR3 amino acid sequence together with its V-gene family, and reads without a unique V-gene family were excluded. A later analysis removed several hundred highly shared, low-generation-probability nucleotide sequences to deal with suspected cross-contamination and a sequencing artifact. In a later analysis, a clonal expansion index was calculated for each public chain from normalized within-repertoire ranks of inferred template counts. Generation probabilities in a later analysis came from a VDJ recombination model fitted to out-of-frame rearrangements, and those results were checked against IGoR. In a later analysis, hypergeometric tests were used to score TCR-TCR, TCR-HLA and TCR-CMV co-occurrence, with a repertoire-size bias correction applied to TCR pairs. A later analysis estimated false discovery rates by permuting HLA or CMV assignments 20 times. In a later analysis, co-occurring TCRs were grouped using DBSCAN, with TCRdist sequence similarity added in when clustering inside HLA-allele-positive subsets. Repertoires with fewer than 30,000 or more than 120,000 public chains, plus five repertoires with anomalous nucleotide sharing, were excluded from co-occurrence clustering. TCRdb took this table from immuneACCESS and kept in-frame rearrangements with V and J called. Such tables lack part of the clones; where checked against another copy, unresolved V genes explain under half of the gap, and the rest is unexplained. D and trimming were read from the DNA, whereas the V and J calls and clone size are those reported in that table. The table for this sample lists 60,000 to 70,000 clones. The ten largest clones capture approximately 5.3% of the sample.

In total, fewer than 750 healthy bone marrow donors made up the cohort. All cohort members were sampled while nominally healthy, although unrecorded immune exposures were likely present. The donor was CMV seropositive and was included in the group of 250 to 350 seropositive cohort members. A peripheral blood sample was provided by each donor, and peripheral blood mononuclear cells were used for TCR beta sequencing. The Qiagen DNeasy Blood Extraction Kit was used to extract genomic DNA from the blood cell samples. Trimming takes 4 bases off V and 7 bases off J; junction bases not matched to a gene: 9. The CDR3 runs 16 residues from the cysteine to the phenylalanine. CDR3 DNA only is kept here, 48 bases in frame from base 1.

The chain uses TRBV23-1 and TRBJ1-6, and 8 junction bases match TRBD1. TRBV23-1 is annotated as an ORF whose role is uncertain. The sequence came from a man aged 30 to 45 in good health and CMV-seropositive. Sequencing was done on a sample of PBMCs. The encoded CDR3 is CASSPREQGGNSPLHF. The sequence in DNA is TGCGCCAGCAGTCCTCGGGAACAGGGGGGAAATTCACCCCTCCACTTT.